This T cell receptor beta chain was profiled in a study of cytomegalovirus exposure and HLA in healthy donors. Concerning this clone: One end of the junction fails to match germline, which may point to a read error.

Primers: 60 Vbeta forward and 13 Jbeta reverse. Using immunoSEQ multiplex PCR, the repertoire was profiled, and TCRdb retains in-frame clones only, with some absent. The sample shows 95,000 to 150,000 clones, under 80% of them seen only once. The CDR3 has 17 residues. From germline, CDR1 is SEHNR and CDR2 FQNEAQ (reference sequence). The genes are TRBV7-9 and TRBJ2-6, with TRBD1 as a possible D gene (5 bases). The clonotype was recovered from a man between 60 and 70 years old in good health and CMV-seropositive. The source material was PBMCs. DNA for the CDR3: TGTGCCAGCAGCTCCCGTCGCGGCGGATCTGGGGCCAACGGCCTGACTTTC. Encoded protein: CASSSRRGGSGANGLTF.